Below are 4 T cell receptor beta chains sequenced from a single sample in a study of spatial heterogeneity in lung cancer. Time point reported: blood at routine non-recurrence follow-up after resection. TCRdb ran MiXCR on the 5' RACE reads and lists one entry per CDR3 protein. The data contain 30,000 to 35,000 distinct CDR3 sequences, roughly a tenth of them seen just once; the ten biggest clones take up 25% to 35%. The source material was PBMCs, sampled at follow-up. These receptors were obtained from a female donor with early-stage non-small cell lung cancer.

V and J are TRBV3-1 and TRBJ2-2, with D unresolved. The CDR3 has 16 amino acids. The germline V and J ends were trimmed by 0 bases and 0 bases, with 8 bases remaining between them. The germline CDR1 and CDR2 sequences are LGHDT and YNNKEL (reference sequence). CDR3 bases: TGTGCCAGCAGCCAAGAAGTCAGCGCGAACACCGGGGAGCTGTTTTTT. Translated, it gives CASSQEVSANTGELFF.

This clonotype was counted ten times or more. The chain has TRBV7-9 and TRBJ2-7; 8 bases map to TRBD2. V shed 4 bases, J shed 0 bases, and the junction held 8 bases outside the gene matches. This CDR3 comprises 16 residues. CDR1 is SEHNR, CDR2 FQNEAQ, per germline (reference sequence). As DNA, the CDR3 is TGTGCCAGCAGCTCAGGACTAGCTGAGAGCTCCTACGAGCAGTACTTC. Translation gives CASSSGLAESSYEQYF.

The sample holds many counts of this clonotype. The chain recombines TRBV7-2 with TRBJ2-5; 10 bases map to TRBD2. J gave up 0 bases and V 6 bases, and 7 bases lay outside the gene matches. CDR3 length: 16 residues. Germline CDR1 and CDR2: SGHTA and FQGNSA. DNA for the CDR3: TGTGCCAGCAGTTACGCAGCGGGGGGGTACCAAGAGACCCAGTACTTC. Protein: CASSYAAGGYQETQYF.

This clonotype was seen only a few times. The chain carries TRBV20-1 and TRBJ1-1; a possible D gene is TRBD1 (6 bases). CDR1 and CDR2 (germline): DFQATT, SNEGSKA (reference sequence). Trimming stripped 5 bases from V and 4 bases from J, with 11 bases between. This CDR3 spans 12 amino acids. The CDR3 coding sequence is TGCAGTGCTGTACAGGGTCCCACTGAAGCTTTCTTT. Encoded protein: CSAVQGPTEAFF.